This passage covers 23 T cell receptor beta chains from one sample sequenced in a study of blood T cell repertoires in COVID-19. TCRdb's copy holds only in-frame clones and misses some; the assay was immunoSEQ multiplex PCR. There are 350,000 or so clones in the sample; about 92% occur only once, and over 3.5% lies in the top ten. Sequenced material: peripheral blood. These receptors originate from a woman aged 60-70 years with COVID-19, enrolled during active disease.

The chain has TRBV4-1 and TRBJ2-1; D possibly corresponds to TRBD1 (6 bases). The CDR3 totals 15 residues. V lost 8 bases, J lost 8 bases, and 22 bases lay in between. The germline gives CDR1 MGHRA, CDR2 YSYEKL. The CDR3 reads CASRGGGSWQDEQFF. The DNA of the CDR3 is TGCGCCAGCCGGGGTGGGGGCTCTTGGCAGGATGAGCAGTTCTTC.

In its sample, this clone was seen a few times. The chain combines TRBV10-3 with TRBJ1-2; TRBD1 matches 7 bases. This CDR3 has 15 residues. Germline assignment: CDR1 ENHRY and CDR2 SYGVKD. V gave up 3 bases and J gave up 5 bases; unmatched junction bases: 9. The CDR3 DNA reads as TGTGCCATCAGTGACGGGGTGACAGGGTCGTATGGCTACACCTTC. As protein: CAISDGVTGSYGYTF.

The V gene is TRBV13, the J gene TRBJ2-3; 9 bases line up with TRBD1. The junction had 9 bases not matched to a gene; V was cut back by 3 bases and J by 8 bases. The CDR3 contains 15 residues. Germline CDR1 PRHDT, CDR2 FYEKMQ (reference sequence). The CDR3 DNA is TGTGCCAGCAGCTTCCGACAGGGGGGACAGGGTACGCAGTATTTT. It translates to CASSFRQGGQGTQYF.

This rearrangement joins TRBV27 to TRBJ2-5; maybe TRBD2 (5 bases). The CDR3 sequence is 17 residues long. Trimming removed 3 bases from V and 4 bases from J, with 21 bases in between. The germline V gene has CDR1 MNHEY and CDR2 SMNVEV (reference sequence). CDR3 region: CASSLVSQDSRGETQYF. CDR3 sequence (DNA): TGTGCCAGCAGTTTGGTCTCCCAGGACTCTCGGGGAGAGACCCAGTACTTC.

This chain links TRBV12-3 or TRBV12-4 with TRBJ2-7; D might be TRBD1 (6 bases). The CDR3 covers 13 residues. V lost 5 bases and J 6 bases, leaving 14 bases between the germline ends. The CDR3 coding sequence is TGTGCCAGCAGTCCCCGAGAAGGGGGCGAGCAGTACTTC. This gives the protein CASSPREGGEQYF.

This clone was observed a single time. V and J are TRBV28 and TRBJ1-5, with 9 nucleotides matching TRBD1. With V trimmed by 6 bases and J by 3 bases, 3 bases remained unmatched. This CDR3 comprises 14 residues. CDR1 is MDHEN, CDR2 SYDVKM, per germline. CDR3 sequence: CASRRTGANQPQHF. Written as DNA, the CDR3 is TGTGCCAGCAGAAGGACAGGGGCCAATCAGCCCCAGCATTTT.

The chain recombines TRBV5-1 with TRBJ2-2; no clear D gene. V lost 3 bases, J lost 0 bases, and 3 bases lay in between. CDR1 is SGHRS, CDR2 YFSETQ, per germline. This CDR3 is 13 amino acids long. Written as DNA, the CDR3 is TGCGCCAGCAGCTCCGCGAACACCGGGGAGCTGTTTTTT. It translates to CASSSANTGELFF. Variable domain in full (rest from reference TRBV5-1 and TRBJ2-2): KAGVTQTPRYLIKTRGQQVTLSCSPISGHRSVSWYQQTPGQGLQFLFEYFSETQRNKGNFPGRFSGRQFSNSRSEMNVSTLELGDSALYLCASSSANTGELFFGEGSRLTVL.

This clone was picked up one time. The rearrangement uses TRBV19 and TRBJ1-2; D is ambiguous. V shed 5 bases and J shed 9 bases, with 25 bases lying between them. This CDR3 contains 16 residues. The germline V gene has CDR1 LNHDA and CDR2 SQIVND (reference sequence). As DNA, the CDR3 is TGTGCCAGTAGTCCTACACACCGGGGTCCGGAGTTAAGCTACACCTTC. Translation gives CASSPTHRGPELSYTF.

The chain is built from TRBV7-9 and TRBJ2-4; the D gene is possibly TRBD2 (7 bases). In germline, CDR1 is SEHNR, CDR2 FQNEAQ (reference sequence). Trimming cost V 0 bases and J 6 bases, with 15 bases left between them. The CDR3 extends over 16 amino acids. This CDR3 reads CASSLAAGAGSNIQYF. DNA for the CDR3: TGTGCCAGCAGCTTAGCCGCGGGGGCAGGGTCAAACATTCAGTACTTC.

This CDR3 is CASSFDSTPNTEAFF. The CDR3 DNA follows: TGTGCCAGCAGTTTCGACAGCACCCCGAACACTGAAGCTTTCTTT. The chain carries TRBV6-5 and TRBJ1-1; perhaps TRBD1 as D (5 bases). Trimming cost V 4 bases and J 1 base, with 13 bases left between them. The length of the CDR3 is 15 residues. Germline CDR1 and CDR2: MNHEY and SVGAGI.

V is TRBV20-1 and J is TRBJ1-5, with D possibly matching TRBD1 (5 bases). Germline V gene sequence: CDR1 DFQATT, CDR2 SNEGSKA (reference sequence). Trimming cost V 3 bases and J 0 bases, with 15 bases left between them. The CDR3 is 16 residues long. CDR3: CSASPGGDYSNQPQHF. The CDR3 region has the DNA TGCAGTGCTAGTCCGGGGGGGGATTATAGCAATCAGCCCCAGCATTTT.

The chain has TRBV11-2 and TRBJ2-3; TRBD2 matches at 9 bases. The V gene's germline CDR1 is SGHAT and CDR2 FQNNGV. CDR3 length equals 16 residues. The V segment lost 4 bases and the J segment 1 base; nucleotides outside the gene matches: 6. The CDR3 spells CASSSGLAQGTDTQYF. Here the CDR3 DNA reads TGTGCCAGCAGCTCCGGACTAGCGCAAGGCACAGATACGCAGTATTTT.

This clone was counted only a few times. The V gene is TRBV5-4, the J gene TRBJ1-3; no clear D. V was shortened by 4 bases and J by 4 bases, with 15 bases between the two germline ends. CDR3 length equals 15 residues. The germline V gene has CDR1 SGHNT and CDR2 YYREEE (reference sequence). CDR3 sequence reads: CASSPGGQTGNTIYF. The CDR3 bases are TGTGCCAGCAGCCCCGGCGGGCAGACCGGAAACACCATATATTTT.

This chain links TRBV3-1 (or the pseudogene TRBV3-2) with TRBJ2-2; D unresolved. The CDR3 covers 15 residues. Germline assignment: CDR1 LGHDT and CDR2 YNNKEL (reference sequence). Trimming removed 1 base at V and 4 bases at J, with 10 bases between. As DNA, the CDR3 is TGTGCCAGCAGCCAAGTCACTCTGTTCACCGGGGAGCTGTTTTTT. Translation gives CASSQVTLFTGELFF.

The chain employs TRBV12-3 or TRBV12-4 and TRBJ2-5, with D possibly matching TRBD1 (6 bases). V lost 4 bases and J lost 5, with 11 bases in between. The CDR3 is made up of 13 amino acids. The CDR3 reads CASSSGGPETQYF. The CDR3 DNA reads TGTGCCAGCAGTTCTGGGGGCCCGGAGACCCAGTACTTC.

The rearrangement uses TRBV5-4 and TRBJ1-2; the match to TRBD1 covers 9 bases. Germline V gives CDR1 SGHNT, CDR2 YYREEE (reference sequence). The CDR3 length is 14 residues. Germline trimming cut 0 bases from V and 7 bases from J; bases unmatched to any gene: 4. In DNA form, the CDR3 reads TGTGCCAGCAGCTTGGGGGGGACAGGGAGTGGCTACACCTTC. It is translated as CASSLGGTGSGYTF.

The chain combines TRBV28 with TRBJ1-3, with TRBD1 as a possible D gene (6 bases). The V gene lost 2 bases and the J gene lost 0 bases, with 17 bases spanning the gap. Germline-derived CDR1 and CDR2 are MDHEN and SYDVKM. This CDR3 has 18 amino acids. CDR3 in DNA: TGTGCCAGCAGTTTAAGAGGGCAGGGACATCTCTCTGGAAACACCATATATTTT. This gives the protein CASSLRGQGHLSGNTIYF.

V usage is TRBV5-4 and J usage is TRBJ1-1, with D possibly TRBD1 on 6 matching bases. Per germline, CDR1 SGHNT and CDR2 YYREEE (reference sequence). The CDR3 runs 16 residues. Trimming cost V 0 bases and J 5 bases, with 17 bases left between them. CDR3 DNA sequence: TGTGCCAGCAGCTTGGAGCCCTCCAGGGGCGGGACTGAAGCTTTCTTT. Protein sequence: CASSLEPSRGGTEAFF.

V usage is TRBV5-1 and J usage is TRBJ2-3, with 13 bases aligning to TRBD2. CDR3 length: 16 residues. Germline CDR1 SGHRS, CDR2 YFSETQ. The V and J ends lost 2 bases and 5 bases, in that order; junction bases with no gene match: 5. CDR3: CASSLRLAGGIDTQYF. As DNA, the CDR3 is TGCGCCAGCAGCTTAAGACTAGCGGGGGGAATAGATACGCAGTATTTT. The full variable domain, in which reference TRBV5-1 and TRBJ2-3 provide the parts outside the CDR3, is KAGVTQTPRYLIKTRGQQVTLSCSPISGHRSVSWYQQTPGQGLQFLFEYFSETQRNKGNFPGRFSGRQFSNSRSEMNVSTLELGDSALYLCASSLRLAGGIDTQYFGPGTRLTVL.

The chain combines TRBV27 with TRBJ1-1; possible D gene TRBD1, 5 bases. This CDR3 comprises 14 residues. Trimming stripped 4 bases from V and 5 bases from J, with 14 bases between. In germline, CDR1 is MNHEY, CDR2 SMNVEV (reference sequence). CDR3 in amino acids: CASSSREYRTEAFF. The CDR3 region has the DNA TGTGCCAGCAGTTCCAGGGAATATAGGACTGAAGCTTTCTTT.

CDR3 in amino acids: CASSQDPGTGSGPQETQYF. In DNA, the CDR3 is TGTGCCAGCAGCCAAGATCCCGGGACAGGAAGCGGCCCCCAAGAGACCCAGTACTTC. The rearrangement links TRBV3-1 (or the pseudogene TRBV3-2) to TRBJ2-5; 8 nucleotides agree with TRBD1. J lost 1 base, V lost 0 bases, and 13 bases had no gene match. CDR1 LGHDT and CDR2 YNNKEL come from the germline V gene (reference sequence). There are 19 residues in the CDR3.

This clone came up many times. In the same sample, other DNA sequences code for this CDR3. This chain connects TRBV18 to TRBJ1-1; 8 positions match TRBD1. Per germline, CDR1 KGHSH and CDR2 LQKENI. The V gene end was trimmed by 3 bases and the J gene end by 4 bases; junction bases not matched to a gene: 4. This CDR3 spans 14 amino acids. CDR3: CASSPGTGSTEAFF. CDR3 bases: TGTGCCAGCTCACCCGGGACAGGCTCCACTGAAGCTTTCTTT.

The sample holds a few counts of this clone. This chain connects TRBV7-3 to TRBJ1-6; D gene unclear. Germline loops: CDR1 SGHTA, CDR2 FQGTGA. The CDR3 runs 15 residues. V lost 4 bases, J lost 6 bases, and 13 bases lay in between. CDR3 DNA: TGTGCCAGCAGCTCGAGCGGGGTCCTTAATTCACCCCTCCACTTT. Translating gives CASSSSGVLNSPLHF.